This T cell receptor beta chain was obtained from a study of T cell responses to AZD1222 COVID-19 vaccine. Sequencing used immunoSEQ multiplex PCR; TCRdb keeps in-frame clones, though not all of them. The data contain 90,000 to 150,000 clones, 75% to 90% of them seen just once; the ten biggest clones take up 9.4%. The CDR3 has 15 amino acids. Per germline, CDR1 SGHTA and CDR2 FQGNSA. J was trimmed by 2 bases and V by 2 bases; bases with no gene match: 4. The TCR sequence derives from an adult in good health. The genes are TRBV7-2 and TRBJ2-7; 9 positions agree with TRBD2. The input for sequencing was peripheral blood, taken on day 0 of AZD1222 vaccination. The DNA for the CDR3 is TGTGCCAGCAGCTTACTGGCGGGAGGGACCTACGAGCAGTACTTC. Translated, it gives CASSLLAGGTYEQYF.